The subject of this entry is one TCR beta chain. Its antigen is unidentified. The data were taken from a study of Ad26.COV2.S vaccination and SARS-CoV-2 variants. Study-wide background: By the intramuscular route, Ad26.COV2.S was given once, or twice 56 days apart. Whole-study findings and limits: Assessments of TCR breadth and depth may have underestimated the total T cell responses. Similar non-spike TCR breadth was seen in vaccine and placebo recipients.

The CDR3 is 14 residues long. The germline gives CDR1 MDHEN, CDR2 SYDVKM. V gave up 2 bases and J gave up 3 bases, with 8 bases separating them. Libraries were prepared by immunoSEQ multiplex PCR; TCRdb keeps only in-frame clonotypes and omits some of them. The sample lists hundreds of thousands of clones; 75% to 90% were seen once. The treatment is: around 19 received Ad26.COV2.S at low or high dose, single or two shots; roughly 5 received placebo; per-sample allocation not given. Samples came from day 63 after the first vaccine or placebo injection. Ad26 vector vaccine expressed Wuhan-strain SARS-CoV-2 spike.

The material was peripheral blood, obtained in a trial of Ad26.COV2.S vaccine versus placebo. The clonotype comes from a person between 18 and 65 years old who received the Ad26.COV2.S COVID-19 vaccine or a placebo. The chain employs TRBV28 and TRBJ1-5; D call uncertain. The CDR3 loop is CASSLIRDNQPQHF. In DNA form, the CDR3 reads TGTGCCAGCAGTTTAATCCGGGACAATCAGCCCCAGCATTTT. Based on the CDR3 plus reference TRBV28 and TRBJ1-5, the full variable domain is DVKVTQSSRYLVKRTGEKVFLECVQDMDHENMFWYRQDPGLGLRLIYFSYDVKMKEKGDIPEGYSVSREKKERFSLILESASTNQTSMYLCASSLIRDNQPQHFGDGTRLSIL.